Each of the 7 T cell receptor beta chains below was sequenced from the same sample in a study of cytomegalovirus exposure and HLA in healthy donors. PCR was performed using 60 Vbeta and 13 Jbeta primers. The method was immunoSEQ multiplex PCR; TCRdb's version includes in-frame clones alone and lacks a portion of them. The table shows under 100,000 clones, with 79% occurring only once. The specimen was PBMCs. Receptors were obtained from a man younger than 45 in good health and CMV-seronegative.

This clone appeared once. Its ends do not fully match the called genes, so a read error is possible. The V gene is TRBV2, the J gene TRBJ1-5; tentative D call: TRBD1 (5 bases). This CDR3 comprises 16 residues. The germline CDR1 and CDR2 sequences are SNHLY and FYNNEI. CDR3 region: CARRASPGRGVGPQHF. The CDR3 bases are TGTGCCCGCAGGGCATCGCCCGGACGGGGGGTTGGGCCCCAGCATTTT. Supplemented by reference TRBV2 and TRBJ1-5, the full variable domain reads EPEVTQTPSHQVTQMGQEVILRCVPISNHLYFYWYRQILGQKVEFLVSFYNNEISEKSEIFDDQFSVERPDGSNFTLKIRSTKLEDSAMYFCARRASPGRGVGPQHFGDGTRLSIL.

This clone was observed a few times. The chain carries TRBV4-3 and TRBJ2-7, with 9 nucleotides matching TRBD2. The CDR3 totals 17 residues. The ends lost 3 bases at V and 3 bases at J; junction bases unmatched: 12. The germline V gene has CDR1 LGHNA and CDR2 YSLEER. The CDR3 loop reads CASSQGTGTSRYYEQYF. In DNA, the CDR3 is TGCGCCAGCAGCCAGGGAACCGGGACTAGCCGATACTACGAGCAGTACTTC.

This clone was picked up a small number of times. The gene calls are TRBV6-5 and TRBJ1-5; D is uncertain. The ends were cut back, 2 bases at V and 6 bases at J, with 8 bases in the middle. In germline, CDR1 is MNHEY, CDR2 SVGAGI. CDR3 length: 13 residues. The CDR3 coding sequence is TGTGCCAGCAGTTACACTCCGGGTCAGCCCCAGCATTTT. Translated, it gives CASSYTPGQPQHF.

This clone has just a few counts. This chain links TRBV14 with TRBJ1-1; TRBD1 is a possible D gene (6 bases). The V gene lost 1 base and the J gene lost 7 bases, with 10 bases spanning the gap. The germline CDR1 and CDR2 sequences are SGHDN and FVKESK. This CDR3 contains 13 residues. The CDR3 region is CASSQGTTGEAFF. The CDR3 bases are TGTGCCAGCAGCCAAGGAACGACAGGTGAAGCTTTCTTT.

This clone was detected only once. J is TRBJ1-5 and V is TRBV5-1; D not resolved. Germline V gene sequence: CDR1 SGHRS, CDR2 YFSETQ. This CDR3 is built from 13 residues. The V and J ends lost 0 bases and 5 bases respectively, with 6 bases between them. The CDR3 loop is CASSLDADQPQHF. The CDR3 DNA reads as TGCGCCAGCAGCTTGGACGCAGATCAGCCCCAGCATTTT.

V is TRBV7-6 and J is TRBJ2-7; TRBD2 matches 7 bases. Germline CDR1 is SGHVS and CDR2 is FNYEAQ. The CDR3 length is 13 residues. V lost 5 bases to trimming and J lost 4 bases; unmatched junction nucleotides: 5. CDR3 sequence reads: CASSQHGGYEQYF. In DNA, the CDR3 is TGTGCCAGCAGCCAACACGGGGGGTACGAGCAGTACTTC. The whole variable domain, filled in from reference TRBV7-6 and TRBJ2-7, reads GAGVSQSPRYKVTKRGQDVALRCDPISGHVSLYWYRQALGQGPEFLTYFNYEAQQDKSGLPNDRFSAERPEGSISTLTIQRTEQRDSAMYRCASSQHGGYEQYFGPGTRLTVT.

The chain combines TRBV20-1 with TRBJ1-1; D is undetermined. The germline V gene encodes CDR1 DFQATT and CDR2 SNEGSKA (reference sequence). The CDR3 consists of 10 residues. V was trimmed by 6 bases and J by 10 bases, leaving 12 bases between them. The DNA for the CDR3 is TGCAGTGCCTCGGTTCCGCCAGCTTTCTTT. Translation gives CSASVPPAFF.